The next 29 T cell receptor beta chains were all read from a single sample in a study of blood T cell repertoires in COVID-19. The assay was immunoSEQ multiplex PCR, and TCRdb's table has in-frame clones only and misses some. The sample has 260,000 or so clones; around 90% are singletons. The sample was peripheral blood. These receptor sequences come from a man aged 18-30 years with active or convalescent COVID-19.

The V call is TRBV10-1, the J call TRBJ2-7, with no clear D. This CDR3 has 12 residues. Between the trimmed V and J ends, which lost 3 bases and 5 bases, there was a span of 8 bases. Germline-derived CDR1 and CDR2 are WNHNN and SYGVQD (reference sequence). CDR3 coding DNA: TGCGCCAGCAGTGACTCAGGAAACGAGCAGTACTTC. The encoded protein is CASSDSGNEQYF.

CDR3 sequence (DNA): TGTGCCAGTACTGCGGGACTCAGGAAGGACACCATATATTTT. Translated, it gives CASTAGLRKDTIYF. V is TRBV19 and J is TRBJ1-3, with D perhaps TRBD1 (5 bases). There are 14 residues in the CDR3. Trimming cost V 7 bases and J 8 bases, with 18 bases left between them. Germline assignment: CDR1 LNHDA and CDR2 SQIVND (reference sequence).

Here the CDR3 reads CASRPQGAIGQPQHF. CDR3 coding DNA: TGTGCCAGCAGACCTCAGGGGGCTATCGGTCAGCCCCAGCATTTT. The chain uses TRBV7-2 and TRBJ1-5; 8 bases map to TRBD1. Germline CDR1 and CDR2: SGHTA and FQGNSA. With V trimmed by 6 bases and J by 6 bases, 10 bases remained unmatched. This CDR3 spans 15 amino acids.

CDR3 DNA: TGTGCCAGCTCCCACCAGAGACCCCAGGGGGCCTTATACACTGAAGCTTTCTTT. This codes for CASSHQRPQGALYTEAFF. The gene calls are TRBV18 and TRBJ1-1, with 8 bases matching TRBD1. Germline assignment: CDR1 KGHSH and CDR2 LQKENI. The CDR3 loop spans 18 amino acids. V lost 6 bases, J lost 3 bases, and 18 bases stayed unmatched. Supplemented by reference TRBV18 and TRBJ1-1, the full variable domain reads NAGVMQNPRHLVRRRGQEARLRCSPMKGHSHVYWYRQLPEEGLKFMVYLQKENIIDESGMPKERFSAEFPKEGPSILRIQQVVRGDSAAYFCASSHQRPQGALYTEAFFGQGTRLTVV.

The chain links TRBV6-5 to TRBJ1-1; maybe TRBD1 (5 bases). Germline CDR1 MNHEY, CDR2 SVGAGI. This CDR3 region has 15 residues. Trimming removed 6 bases at V and 2 bases at J, with 16 bases between. CDR3 DNA sequence: TGTGCCAGCAGCCCCTCGGGAGGGGCTAACACTGAAGCTTTCTTT. As protein: CASSPSGGANTEAFF.

This clone occurred a few times. The chain couples TRBV19 to TRBJ1-1; 8 bases are a match to TRBD1. With 4 bases clipped from V and 1 base from J, the junction kept 8 bases outside the gene matches. There are 16 residues in the CDR3. Germline loops: CDR1 LNHDA, CDR2 SQIVND (reference sequence). The CDR3 sequence: CASSTGQELPNTEAFF. CDR3 bases: TGTGCCAGTAGTACGGGACAGGAATTACCGAACACTGAAGCTTTCTTT.

V and J are TRBV9 and TRBJ1-4; 9 positions agree with TRBD1. This CDR3 is built from 16 residues. Germline CDR1 is SGDLS and CDR2 is YYNGEE. V was pared by 4 bases and J by 5 bases, with 9 bases of the junction left unmatched. The CDR3 region is CASSSGTGRPNEKLFF. The CDR3 coding sequence is TGTGCCAGCAGCTCCGGGACAGGGAGACCGAATGAAAAACTGTTTTTT. Based on the CDR3 plus reference TRBV9 and TRBJ1-4, the full variable domain is DSGVTQTPKHLITATGQRVTLRCSPRSGDLSVYWYQQSLDQGLQFLIQYYNGEERAKGNILERFSAQQFPDLHSELNLSSLELGDSALYFCASSSGTGRPNEKLFFGSGTQLSVL.

The chain joins TRBV5-4 to TRBJ2-3; 14 positions agree with TRBD2. The trim removed 4 bases at V and 8 bases at J, leaving 12 bases unmatched. From germline, CDR1 is SGHNT and CDR2 YYREEE (reference sequence). CDR3 length: 17 amino acids. The CDR3 reads CASSQGGLAGAKGTQYF. The CDR3 DNA is TGTGCCAGCAGCCAAGGGGGACTAGCGGGGGCGAAGGGTACGCAGTATTTT.

The rearrangement uses TRBV6-5 and TRBJ1-1; TRBD1 agrees at 7 bases. The CDR3 spans 13 residues. V lost 5 bases, J lost 1 base, and 1 base stayed unmatched. Germline loops: CDR1 MNHEY, CDR2 SVGAGI. The CDR3 DNA sequence: TGTGCCAGCAGTCGGGACAGGAACACTGAAGCTTTCTTT. Translation: CASSRDRNTEAFF.

V is TRBV3-1 (or the pseudogene TRBV3-2) and J is TRBJ2-7; D might be TRBD2 (5 bases). Trimming took 2 bases from V and 0 from J, leaving 14 bases between them. Germline V gene data show CDR1 as LGHDT and CDR2 as YNNKEL (reference sequence). The CDR3 loop spans 16 amino acids. CDR3 in DNA: TGTGCCAGCAGCCAACCTGCTGGTAGCGACTCCTACGAGCAGTACTTC. This sequence encodes CASSQPAGSDSYEQYF.

The rearrangement uses TRBV7-8 and TRBJ2-7; D is perhaps TRBD1 (5 bases). This CDR3 is 14 amino acids long. Trimming shortened V by 3 bases and J by 3 bases, and 12 bases separated the two germline ends. Per the germline V gene, CDR1 is SGHVS and CDR2 is FQNEAQ. The CDR3 nucleotides read TGTGCCAGCAGCTTCTCCAGGGCCCTCTACGAGCAGTACTTC. The encoded protein is CASSFSRALYEQYF.

The chain employs TRBV24-1 and TRBJ1-2, with unresolved D. With 3 bases removed from V and 7 bases from J, the gap between germline ends came to 17 bases. Germline V gene lookup returns CDR1 KGHDR and CDR2 SFDVKD. The CDR3 loop spans 15 amino acids. CDR3 loop: CATSDIATPAGGYTF. DNA of the CDR3: TGTGCCACCAGTGATATAGCCACCCCGGCGGGTGGCTACACCTTC.

The chain carries TRBV7-8 and TRBJ2-5, with TRBD2 matching over 8 bases. CDR1 and CDR2 (germline): SGHVS, FQNEAQ. V trimming: 2 bases; J trimming: 7 bases; junction bases outside the gene matches: 9. The CDR3 spans 15 residues. CDR3 nucleotide sequence: TGTGCCAGCAGCTTATCGGGGGGGGAAGGCGGGACCCAGTACTTC. Translation gives CASSLSGGEGGTQYF.

The chain is built from TRBV14 and TRBJ1-1, with D uncertain. From germline, CDR1 is SGHDN and CDR2 FVKESK. The V end was cut by 0 bases, the J end by 1 base, with 6 bases between. CDR3 length: 14 residues. The CDR3 bases are TGTGCCAGCAGCCAAGATCTCTGGAACACTGAAGCTTTCTTT. Translating gives CASSQDLWNTEAFF.

The chain employs TRBV10-1 and TRBJ2-3; tentatively, D is TRBD1 (5 bases). CDR3 size: 14 residues. Germline assignment: CDR1 WNHNN and CDR2 SYGVQD (reference sequence). V was clipped by 0 bases and J by 3 bases, with 7 bases between them. CDR3 loop: CASSESGVTDTQYF. The CDR3 DNA reads TGCGCCAGCAGTGAGTCAGGGGTGACAGATACGCAGTATTTT.

With respect to this clone: Germline is not matched at one junction end, which may reflect a read error. CDR3 in amino acids: CASSQALSTHLNF. In DNA, the CDR3 is TGTGCCAGCAGCCAAGCCCTTAGTACCCACCTCAACTTT. The chain joins TRBV3-1 (or the pseudogene TRBV3-2) to TRBJ1-6; D remains ambiguous. Germline CDR1 and CDR2: LGHDT and YNNKEL (reference sequence). The CDR3 contains 13 residues.

This rearrangement joins TRBV29-1 to TRBJ1-1; 11 nucleotides align to TRBD1. This CDR3 comprises 16 residues. With V trimmed by 4 bases and J by 1 base, 8 bases remained unmatched. Germline V lookup: CDR1 SQVTM, CDR2 ANQGSEA. This CDR3 reads CSVGGGTGGENTEAFF. The CDR3 DNA reads TGCAGCGTTGGAGGAGGGACAGGGGGAGAGAACACTGAAGCTTTCTTT.

The V call is TRBV7-2, the J call TRBJ2-7; 8 bases align to TRBD1. The CDR3 runs 16 residues. In germline, CDR1 is SGHTA, CDR2 FQGNSA. V shed 1 base, J shed 4 bases, and the junction held 9 bases outside the gene matches. For the CDR3, the DNA is TGTGCCAGCAGCTTAGGGAGGGCAGGGGGCTCATACGAGCAGTACTTC. Translating it yields CASSLGRAGGSYEQYF. Full variable domain (missing parts from reference TRBV7-2 and TRBJ2-7): GAGVSQSPSNKVTEKGKDVELRCDPISGHTALYWYRQSLGQGLEFLIYFQGNSAPDKSGLPSDRFSAERTGGSVSTLTIQRTQQEDSAVYLCASSLGRAGGSYEQYFGPGTRLTVT.

In its sample, this clone was seen a few times. Other DNA sequences in this sample translate to the same CDR3. The chain links TRBV27 to TRBJ1-2; the D gene is possibly TRBD1 (6 bases). The length of the CDR3 is 12 residues. Trimming stripped 6 bases from V and 3 bases from J, with 8 bases between. Germline V gives CDR1 MNHEY, CDR2 SMNVEV (reference sequence). CDR3 sequence (DNA): TGTGCCAGCAGACAGGGCGACTATGGCTACACCTTC. Translated: CASRQGDYGYTF.

The chain combines TRBV9 with TRBJ2-7, with 10 nucleotides matching TRBD1. The CDR3 is 16 amino acids. Germline loops: CDR1 SGDLS, CDR2 YYNGEE. J was trimmed by 2 bases and V by 2 bases; bases with no gene match: 7. CDR3 amino acids: CASSVDRDRGTYEQYF. The CDR3 nucleotides read TGTGCCAGCAGCGTTGACCGGGACAGGGGAACCTACGAGCAGTACTTC.

The rearrangement uses TRBV6-2 or TRBV6-3 and TRBJ1-2; D call uncertain. V lost 2 bases and J 2 bases, leaving 9 bases between the germline ends. Per the germline V gene, CDR1 is MNHEY and CDR2 is SVGEGT. This CDR3 contains 14 residues. The CDR3 nucleotides are TGTGCCAGCAGTTACCCTCGACACAACTATGGCTACACCTTC. This sequence encodes CASSYPRHNYGYTF.

The rearrangement uses TRBV7-2 and TRBJ1-1; D is unclear. Germline CDR1 SGHTA, CDR2 FQGNSA. V lost 5 bases to trimming and J lost 1 base, with 14 bases between them. The CDR3 has 15 residues. The CDR3 loop reads CASSPNRVSNTEAFF. Written as DNA, the CDR3 is TGTGCCAGCAGCCCCAATAGAGTATCGAACACTGAAGCTTTCTTT.

V gene TRBV5-8 combines with J gene TRBJ2-7; 7 bases are shared with TRBD1. Germline V gene lookup returns CDR1 SGHTS and CDR2 YDEGEE. CDR3 length: 13 amino acids. V gave up 4 bases and J gave up 5 bases; unmatched junction bases: 6. The CDR3 region has the DNA TGTGCCAGCAGCCCCGACAGGGTCAACGAGCAGTACTTC. Translating it yields CASSPDRVNEQYF.

This clone came up once. The chain joins TRBV6-5 to TRBJ1-1, with TRBD1 matching 7 bases. The V gene's germline CDR1 is MNHEY and CDR2 SVGAGI. After removal of 5 bases from V and 6 bases from J, the junction contained 6 bases not matched to a gene. The CDR3 sequence is 13 residues long. The CDR3 reads CASSLTGVSEAFF. The CDR3, as DNA: TGTGCCAGCAGTCTAACAGGGGTCTCTGAAGCTTTCTTT.

The chain joins TRBV27 to TRBJ2-7, with 9 bases lining up with TRBD1. J gave up 9 bases and V 7 bases, and 10 bases lay outside the gene matches. The CDR3 sequence is 13 residues long. Germline assignment: CDR1 MNHEY and CDR2 SMNVEV (reference sequence). CDR3 amino acids: CASTSTGGSAQYF. CDR3 in DNA: TGTGCCAGCACCTCGACAGGGGGTTCAGCGCAGTACTTC.

The chain couples TRBV3-1 (or the pseudogene TRBV3-2) to TRBJ1-4; D gene uncertain. Germline assignment: CDR1 LGHDT and CDR2 YNNKEL (reference sequence). V was clipped by 8 bases and J by 6 bases, with 13 bases between them. The CDR3 is 13 residues long. The CDR3 loop reads CASRGGTHEKLFF. The DNA for the CDR3 is TGTGCCAGCCGCGGTGGAACACATGAAAAACTGTTTTTT.

The chain joins TRBV6-5 to TRBJ1-1, with TRBD1 identical over 8 bases. Germline V gene data show CDR1 as MNHEY and CDR2 as SVGAGI. CDR3 length equals 13 residues. J gave up 1 base and V 6 bases, and 1 base lay outside the gene matches. CDR3 coding DNA: TGTGCCAGCAGGGGACAGGAGAACACTGAAGCTTTCTTT. This codes for CASRGQENTEAFF.

The genes are TRBV2 and TRBJ1-6; 7 bases fit TRBD1. CDR1 and CDR2 (germline): SNHLY, FYNNEI. With V trimmed by 4 bases and J by 14 bases, 8 bases remained unmatched. There are 13 residues in the CDR3. The CDR3 loop is CASSGTGIASLHF. The CDR3 DNA reads as TGTGCCAGCAGTGGGACAGGAATAGCATCCCTCCACTTT.

J is TRBJ2-3 and V is TRBV7-6, with D possibly matching TRBD2 (5 bases). V lost 1 base to trimming and J lost 4 bases, with 15 bases between them. Germline lookup yields CDR1 SGHVS and CDR2 FNYEAQ. The CDR3 is 16 amino acids. Written as DNA, the CDR3 is TGTGCCAGCAGCTTAGGCCCGGGAATAATCGCAGATACGCAGTATTTT. Protein: CASSLGPGIIADTQYF.